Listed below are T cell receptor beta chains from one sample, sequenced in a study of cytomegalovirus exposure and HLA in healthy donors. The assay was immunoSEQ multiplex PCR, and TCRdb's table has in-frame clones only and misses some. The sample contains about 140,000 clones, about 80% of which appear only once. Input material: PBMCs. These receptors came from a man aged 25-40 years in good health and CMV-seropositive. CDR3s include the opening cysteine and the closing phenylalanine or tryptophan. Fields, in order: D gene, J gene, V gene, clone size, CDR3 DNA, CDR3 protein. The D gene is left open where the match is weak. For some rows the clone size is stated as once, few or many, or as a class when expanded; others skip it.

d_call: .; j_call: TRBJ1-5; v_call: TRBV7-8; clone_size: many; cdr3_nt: TGTGCCAGCAGCCCTTGGAACATTGCGGGGATATACCAGCCCCAGCATTTT; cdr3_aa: CASSPWNIAGIYQPQHF
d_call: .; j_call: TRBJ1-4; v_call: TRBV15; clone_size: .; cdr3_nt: TGTGCCACCGGCCGAAGGGGTGAAAAACTGTTTTTT; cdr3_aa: CATGRRGEKLFF
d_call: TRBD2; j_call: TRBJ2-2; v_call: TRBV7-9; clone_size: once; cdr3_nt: TGTGCCAGCAGCTCTACTGGACTAGCGGGAGGGCCGGCCGGGGAGCTGTTTTTT; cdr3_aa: CASSSTGLAGGPAGELFF
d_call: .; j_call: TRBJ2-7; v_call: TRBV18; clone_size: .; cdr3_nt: TGTGCCAGCTCACCAGGGAGGACGGACTACGAGCAGTACTTC; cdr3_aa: CASSPGRTDYEQYF
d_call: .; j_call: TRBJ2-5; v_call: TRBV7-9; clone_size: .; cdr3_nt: TGTGCCAGCAGCTTAACGAGCGGACAAGAGACCCAGTACTTC; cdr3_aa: CASSLTSGQETQYF
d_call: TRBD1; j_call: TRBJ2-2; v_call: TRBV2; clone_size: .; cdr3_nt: TGTGCCAGCGCCGGGACAGGGGTCGGGGAGCTGTTTTTT; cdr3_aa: CASAGTGVGELFF
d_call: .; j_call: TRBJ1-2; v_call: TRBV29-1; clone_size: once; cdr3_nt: TGCAGCGTTGAATATAAAAGAGGCGGCGGCTACACCTTC; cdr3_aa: CSVEYKRGGGYTF
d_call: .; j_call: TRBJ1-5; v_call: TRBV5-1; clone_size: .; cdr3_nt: TGCGCCAGCAGCTTGGGAGACCTAGGGGGCAATCAGCCCCAGCATTTT; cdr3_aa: CASSLGDLGGNQPQHF
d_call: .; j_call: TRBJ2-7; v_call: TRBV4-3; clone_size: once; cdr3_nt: TGCGCCAGCAGCCACCCGGGAGCTTACGAGCAGTACTTC; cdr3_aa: CASSHPGAYEQYF
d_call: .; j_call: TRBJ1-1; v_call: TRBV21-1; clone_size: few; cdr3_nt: TGTGCCAGCAGCCTCCCTACCGGGACAGGGATATCCGGAGCTTTCTTT; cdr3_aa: CASSLPTGTGISGAFF
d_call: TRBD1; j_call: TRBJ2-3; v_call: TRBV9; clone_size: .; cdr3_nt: TGTGCCAGCAGCCCAGGACAGGGGGCGCATTTAGGCACAGATACGCAGTATTTT; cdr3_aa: CASSPGQGAHLGTDTQYF
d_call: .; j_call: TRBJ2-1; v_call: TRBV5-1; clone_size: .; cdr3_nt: TGCGCCAGCAGATACGACGGAGACTACTACAATGAGCAGTTCTTC; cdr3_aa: CASRYDGDYYNEQFF
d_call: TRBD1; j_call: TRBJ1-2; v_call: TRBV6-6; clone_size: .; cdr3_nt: TGTGCCAGCAGGCTCCGGGACAGGGGAACCTATGGCTACACCTTC; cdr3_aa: CASRLRDRGTYGYTF
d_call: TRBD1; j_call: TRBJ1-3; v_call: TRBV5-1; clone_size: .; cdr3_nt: TGCGCCAGCAGCTTTTTCTCCCAGGGGGCAAGAGGAAACACCATATATTTT; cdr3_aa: CASSFFSQGARGNTIYF
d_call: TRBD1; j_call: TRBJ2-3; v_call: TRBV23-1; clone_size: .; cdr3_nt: TGCGGCCTCGGCGTTTTGGCGGGGACAGGGGGGTTCACAGATACGCAGTATTTT; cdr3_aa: CGLGVLAGTGGFTDTQYF
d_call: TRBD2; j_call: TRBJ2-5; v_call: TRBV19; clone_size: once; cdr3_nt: TGTGCCAGTAGTATTTATGCGGGAGGGCCATTAGGAGAGACCCAGTACTTC; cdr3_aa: CASSIYAGGPLGETQYF
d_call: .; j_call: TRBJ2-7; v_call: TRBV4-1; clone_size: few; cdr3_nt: TGCGCCAGCAGCCTCGAGGCCCCTCCCTACGAGCAGTACTTC; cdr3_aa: CASSLEAPPYEQYF
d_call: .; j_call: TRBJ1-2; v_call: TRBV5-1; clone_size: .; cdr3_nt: TGCGCCAGCAGCTCCAATACCGACAGCTACTATGGCTACACCTTC; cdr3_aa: CASSSNTDSYYGYTF
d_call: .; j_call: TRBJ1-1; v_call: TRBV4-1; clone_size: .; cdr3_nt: TGCGCCAGCAGCCCGGTAGTTCGGAACACTGAAGCTTTCTTT; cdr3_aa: CASSPVVRNTEAFF
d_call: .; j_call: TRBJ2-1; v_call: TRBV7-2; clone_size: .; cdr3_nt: TGTGCCAGCAGCTTAGGAGAACTAGCTTCCCCCCTTTGGGATGAGCAGTTCTTC; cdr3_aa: CASSLGELASPLWDEQFF
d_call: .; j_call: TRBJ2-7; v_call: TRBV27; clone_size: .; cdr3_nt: TGTGCCAGCAGTTTATCGGGGGGAGTCCGCCACGAGCAGTACTTC; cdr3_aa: CASSLSGGVRHEQYF
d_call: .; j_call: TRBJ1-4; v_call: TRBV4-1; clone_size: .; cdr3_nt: TGCGCCAGCAGCCAAGCAGGGTTAACTAATGAAAAACTGTTTTTT; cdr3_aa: CASSQAGLTNEKLFF
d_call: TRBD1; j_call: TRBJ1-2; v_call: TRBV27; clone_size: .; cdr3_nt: TGTGCCAGCAGTTTATCGACAGGGGTTGGCTATGGCTACACCTTC; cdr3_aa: CASSLSTGVGYGYTF
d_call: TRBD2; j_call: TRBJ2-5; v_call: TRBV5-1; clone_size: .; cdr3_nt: TGCGCCAGCAGCTTGGGCGGGACTAGCGGGAGGGCCAGAGAGACCCAGTACTTC; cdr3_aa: CASSLGGTSGRARETQYF
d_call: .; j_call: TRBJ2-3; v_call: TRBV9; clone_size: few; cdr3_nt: TGTGCCAGCAGCGGCCAGTATCAACCAGATACGCAGTATTTT; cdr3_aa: CASSGQYQPDTQYF
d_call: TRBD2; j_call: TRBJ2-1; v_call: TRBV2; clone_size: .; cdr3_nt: TGTGCCAGCAGGGGGACTAGCGGGAGGCGCAATGAGCAGTTCTTC; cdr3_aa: CASRGTSGRRNEQFF
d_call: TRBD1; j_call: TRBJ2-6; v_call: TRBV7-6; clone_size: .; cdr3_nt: TGTGCCAGCAGCCCACCGGGACAGAGTTACTCTGGGGCCAACGTCCTGACTTTC; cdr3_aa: CASSPPGQSYSGANVLTF
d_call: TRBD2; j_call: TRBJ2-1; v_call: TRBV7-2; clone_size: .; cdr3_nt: TGTGCCAGCAGCCTAAGGGCCAGCGGGAGCTATGAGCAGTTCTTC; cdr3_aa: CASSLRASGSYEQFF
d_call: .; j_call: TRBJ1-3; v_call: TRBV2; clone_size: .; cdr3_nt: TGTGCCAGCAGTGAGCGGGGAACTGGAAACACCATATATTTT; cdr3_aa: CASSERGTGNTIYF
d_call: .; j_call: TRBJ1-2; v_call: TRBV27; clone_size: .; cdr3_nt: TGTGCCAGCAGTTTATCACAGGGTCCTGCTAACTATGGCTACACCTTC; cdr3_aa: CASSLSQGPANYGYTF
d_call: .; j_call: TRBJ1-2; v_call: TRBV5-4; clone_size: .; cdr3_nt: TGTGCCAGCAGCTTGCCCCGGGTCACAGGGAATGGCTACACCTTC; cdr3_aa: CASSLPRVTGNGYTF
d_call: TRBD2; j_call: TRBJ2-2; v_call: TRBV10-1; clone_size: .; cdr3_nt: TGCGCCAGCAGTGAAGCGGGGGGCACCGGGGAGCTGTTTTTT; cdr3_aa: CASSEAGGTGELFF
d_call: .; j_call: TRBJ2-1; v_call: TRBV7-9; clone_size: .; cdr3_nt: TGTGCCAGCAGCACTCAGGGGTCCCGCTCCTACAATGAGCAGTTCTTC; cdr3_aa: CASSTQGSRSYNEQFF
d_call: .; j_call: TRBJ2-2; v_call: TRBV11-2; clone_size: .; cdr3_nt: TGTGCCAGCAGGCGACACACCACCGGGGAGCTGTTTTTT; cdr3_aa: CASRRHTTGELFF
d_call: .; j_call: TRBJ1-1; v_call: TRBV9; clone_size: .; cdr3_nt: TGTGCCAGCAGCGTAGGATGGGGACAGAACACTGAAGCTTTCTTT; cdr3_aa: CASSVGWGQNTEAFF
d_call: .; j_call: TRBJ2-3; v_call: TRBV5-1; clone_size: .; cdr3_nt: TGCGCCAGCAGCGACCCGACAGCGGGTGGTACAGATACGCAGTATTTT; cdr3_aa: CASSDPTAGGTDTQYF
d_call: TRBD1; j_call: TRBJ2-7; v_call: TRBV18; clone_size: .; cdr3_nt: TGTGCCAGCCGGGACAGTCAGTTTCGGAGGCCTTCCTACGAGCAGTACTTC; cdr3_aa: CASRDSQFRRPSYEQYF
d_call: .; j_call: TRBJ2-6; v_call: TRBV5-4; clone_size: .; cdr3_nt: TGTGCCAGCAGCGTTGGCGGGCCTGGGGCCAACGTCCTGACTTTC; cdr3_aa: CASSVGGPGANVLTF
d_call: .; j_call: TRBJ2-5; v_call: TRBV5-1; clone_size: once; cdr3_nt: TGCGCCAGCAGCAGTACAGGGAAAGAGACCCAGTACTTC; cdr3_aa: CASSSTGKETQYF
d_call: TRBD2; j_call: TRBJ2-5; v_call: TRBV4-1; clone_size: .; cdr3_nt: TGCGCCAGCAGCCAACCACGACTAGCGGGGGGCAAAGAGACCCAGTACTTC; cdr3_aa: CASSQPRLAGGKETQYF
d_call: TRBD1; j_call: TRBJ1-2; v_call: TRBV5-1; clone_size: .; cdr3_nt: TGCGCCAGCAGCCCTAACAGGGGGTCTAACTATGGCTACACCTTC; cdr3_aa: CASSPNRGSNYGYTF
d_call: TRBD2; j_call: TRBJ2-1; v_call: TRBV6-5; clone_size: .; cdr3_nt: TGTGCCAGCAGCCCGGGAGGAGGGCGTGAGCAGTTCTTC; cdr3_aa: CASSPGGGREQFF
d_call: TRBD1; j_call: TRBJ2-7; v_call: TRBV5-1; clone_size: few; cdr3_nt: TGCGCCAGCAGCACGGGACAGGGGGCACACGAGCAGTACTTC; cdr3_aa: CASSTGQGAHEQYF
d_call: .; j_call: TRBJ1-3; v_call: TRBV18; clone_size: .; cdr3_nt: TGTGCCAGCTCACCTTACCGGGAGGGTATCGGAAACACCATATATTTT; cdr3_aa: CASSPYREGIGNTIYF
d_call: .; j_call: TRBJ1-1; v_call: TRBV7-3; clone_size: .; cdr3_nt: TGTGCCAGCAGCTCCGTCGACAGGACTGAAGCTTTCTTT; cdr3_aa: CASSSVDRTEAFF
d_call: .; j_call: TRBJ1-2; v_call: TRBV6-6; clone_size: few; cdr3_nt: TGTGCCAGCAGTTACGAGAGGGCCTATGGCTACACCTTC; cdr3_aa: CASSYERAYGYTF
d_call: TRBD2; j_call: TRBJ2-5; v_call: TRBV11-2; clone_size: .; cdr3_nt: TGTGCCAGCAGCTTCACGGGAGGCGGGAGCTTCGTGACCCAGTACTTC; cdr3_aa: CASSFTGGGSFVTQYF